This T cell receptor (delta chain) is from a study of gamma-delta chains in newborns, infants, children. About the study: Innate gammadelta T cells reportedly expand polyclonally right after birth, driven by microbial exposure, per the title.

TCRdb repeated clone calling on the reads with CATT. The sample contains 4,000 or so delta-chain clones, about 3% of which appear only once. This clone was seen a handful of times. A much bigger clone sits one base away, suggesting this may be a read error. Other DNA sequences in this specimen translate into the identical CDR3. Looked up from germline, CDR1 is GEAIGNYY and CDR2 is EKD. CDR3 length: 20 residues. The TCR comes from a child who was a newborn, infant or young child, either healthy, febrile or measles-vaccinated (not recorded which). The sequenced sample consisted of blood. J is TRDJ3 and V is TRDV2; TRDD3 is a possible D gene (5 bases). CDR3 in amino acids: CACDTVQGFTSSWDTRQMFF. CDR3 sequence (DNA): TGTGCCTGTGACACCGTTCAGGGTTTTACAAGCTCCTGGGACACACGACAGATGTTTTTC.